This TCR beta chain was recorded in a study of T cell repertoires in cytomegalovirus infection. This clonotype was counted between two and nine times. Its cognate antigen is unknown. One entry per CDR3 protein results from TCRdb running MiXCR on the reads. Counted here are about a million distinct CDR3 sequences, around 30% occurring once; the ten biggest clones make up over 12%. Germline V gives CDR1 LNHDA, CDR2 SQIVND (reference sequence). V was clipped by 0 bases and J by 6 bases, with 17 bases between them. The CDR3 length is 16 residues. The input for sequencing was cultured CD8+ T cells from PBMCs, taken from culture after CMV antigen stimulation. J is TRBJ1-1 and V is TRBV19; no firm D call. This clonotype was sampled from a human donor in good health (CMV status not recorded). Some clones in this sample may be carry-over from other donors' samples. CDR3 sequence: CASSIDNARGMAEAFF. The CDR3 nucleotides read TGTGCCAGTAGTATAGATAACGCACGGGGTATGGCTGAAGCTTTCTTT.